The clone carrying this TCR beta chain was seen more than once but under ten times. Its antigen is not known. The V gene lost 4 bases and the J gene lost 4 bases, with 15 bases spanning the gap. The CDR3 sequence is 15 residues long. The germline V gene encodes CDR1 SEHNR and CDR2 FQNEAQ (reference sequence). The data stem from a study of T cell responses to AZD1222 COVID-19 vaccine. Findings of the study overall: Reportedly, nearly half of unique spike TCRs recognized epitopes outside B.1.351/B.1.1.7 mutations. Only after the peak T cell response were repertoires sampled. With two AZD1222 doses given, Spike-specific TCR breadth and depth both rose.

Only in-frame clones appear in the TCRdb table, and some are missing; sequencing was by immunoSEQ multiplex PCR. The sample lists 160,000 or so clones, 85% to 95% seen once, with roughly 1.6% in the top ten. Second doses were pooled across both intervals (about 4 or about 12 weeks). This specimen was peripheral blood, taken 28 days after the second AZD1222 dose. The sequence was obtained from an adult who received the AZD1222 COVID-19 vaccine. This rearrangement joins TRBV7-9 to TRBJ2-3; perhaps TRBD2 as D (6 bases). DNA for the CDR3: TGTGCCAGCAGCTCCCAAGGTTGGGGGGCAGATACGCAGTATTTT. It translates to CASSSQGWGADTQYF.